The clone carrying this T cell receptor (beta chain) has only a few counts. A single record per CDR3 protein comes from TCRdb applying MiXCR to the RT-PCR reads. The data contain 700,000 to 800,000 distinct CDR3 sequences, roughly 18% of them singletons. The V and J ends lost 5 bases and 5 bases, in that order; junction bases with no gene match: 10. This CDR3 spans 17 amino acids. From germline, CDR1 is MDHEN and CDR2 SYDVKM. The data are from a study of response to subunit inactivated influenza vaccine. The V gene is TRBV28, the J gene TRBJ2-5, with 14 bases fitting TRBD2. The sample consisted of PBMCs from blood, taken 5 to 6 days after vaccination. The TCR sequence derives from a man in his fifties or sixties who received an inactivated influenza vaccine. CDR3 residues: CASSPTGTSGRRETQYF. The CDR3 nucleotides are TGTGCCAGCAGTCCAACCGGGACTAGCGGGAGAAGGGAGACCCAGTACTTC.